This T cell receptor (beta chain) emerged from a study of technical replicates of blood from several donors. The CDR3 is made up of 16 amino acids. J was trimmed by 4 bases and V by 6 bases; bases with no gene match: 10. CDR1 SNHLY and CDR2 FYNNEI come from the germline V gene. This clone occurred a few times. The method was immunoSEQ multiplex PCR; TCRdb's version includes in-frame clones alone and lacks a portion of them. The data hold over 70,000 clones, with 90% observed a single time. The receptor was derived from a human donor in good health. Some clones in this sample may be carry-over from other donors' samples. The sample consisted of PBMCs. The rearrangement joins TRBV2 to TRBJ2-7; 12 bases align to TRBD2. The CDR3 DNA follows: TGTGCCAGCAGCACTCCGACTAGCGGGAGAGGTTACGAGCAGTACTTC. This sequence encodes CASSTPTSGRGYEQYF.